This T cell receptor beta chain originates from a study of blood T cell repertoires in COVID-19. Clones were sequenced by immunoSEQ multiplex PCR, and TCRdb holds only the in-frame ones, with some missing. The sample holds 130,000 to 150,000 clones, 85% to 90% seen once. Deletions cut 4 bases from V and 0 bases from J, with 6 bases between. CDR1 and CDR2 (germline): MGHRA, YSYEKL. This CDR3 region has 13 residues. The receptor was derived from a woman in her thirties or forties with acute or convalescent COVID-19. Sample: peripheral blood. The chain employs TRBV4-1 and TRBJ1-1; tentatively, D is TRBD1 (6 bases). CDR3 DNA sequence: TGCGCCAGCAGCCCAGGGGTGAACACTGAAGCTTTCTTT. Amino acid sequence: CASSPGVNTEAFF.